One and the same sample provided the 15 T cell receptor beta chains below, sequenced in a study of T cell responses to AZD1222 COVID-19 vaccine. Only in-frame clones appear in the TCRdb table, and some are missing; sequencing was by immunoSEQ multiplex PCR. The sample holds 150,000 to 200,000 clones, under 95% seen once. This specimen was peripheral blood, taken 28 days after the second AZD1222 dose. The receptor source for this set is an adult who received the AZD1222 COVID-19 vaccine.

The chain has TRBV11-2 and TRBJ2-7; maybe TRBD1 (6 bases). Trimming pared 5 bases from V and 6 bases from J, leaving 17 bases between. The germline V gene has CDR1 SGHAT and CDR2 FQNNGV. This CDR3 has 14 amino acids. CDR3 amino acids: CASSATGTPSEQYF. In DNA form, the CDR3 reads TGTGCCAGCAGCGCAACCGGGACACCCTCCGAGCAGTACTTC.

J is TRBJ1-2 and V is TRBV11-2, with D maybe TRBD1 (5 bases). Germline loops: CDR1 SGHAT, CDR2 FQNNGV. The V end was cut by 5 bases, the J end by 5 bases, with 9 bases between. CDR3 length: 12 residues. This chain's CDR3 is CASSPRGYGYTF. CDR3 nucleotide sequence: TGTGCCAGCAGCCCCCGGGGGTATGGCTACACCTTC.

The chain couples TRBV7-9 to TRBJ2-5, with TRBD1 matching 7 bases. The CDR3 covers 13 residues. Germline V CDR1 and CDR2: SEHNR, FQNEAQ (reference sequence). V trimming: 4 bases; J trimming: 3 bases; junction bases outside the gene matches: 2. The CDR3 DNA is TGTGCCAGCAGCTCTGACAGGGAAGAGACCCAGTACTTC. It yields the protein CASSSDREETQYF.

This clone was seen once. The chain has TRBV7-9 and TRBJ1-5; 8 nucleotides align to TRBD1. This CDR3 has 13 residues. With V trimmed by 5 bases and J by 9 bases, 6 bases remained unmatched. The germline CDR1 and CDR2 sequences are SEHNR and FQNEAQ (reference sequence). The CDR3: CASSPRTGRPQHF. The CDR3, as DNA: TGTGCCAGCAGCCCTCGGACAGGGCGGCCCCAGCATTTT. Full variable domain (missing parts from reference TRBV7-9 and TRBJ1-5): DTGVSQNPRHKITKRGQNVTFRCDPISEHNRLYWYRQTLGQGPEFLTYFQNEAQLEKSRLLSDRFSAERPKGSFSTLEIQRTEQGDSAMYLCASSPRTGRPQHFGDGTRLSIL.

The chain recombines TRBV5-6 with TRBJ1-1; no reliable D call. V lost 2 bases and J 5 bases, leaving 19 bases between the germline ends. This CDR3 comprises 16 residues. CDR1 SGHDT and CDR2 YYEEEE come from the germline V gene. Here the CDR3 reads CASSFFPGSRGTEAFF. CDR3 bases: TGTGCCAGCAGCTTTTTTCCCGGGAGCAGAGGGACTGAAGCTTTCTTT.

The sample holds many counts of this clone. This CDR3 reads CASRGTNSPLHF. The CDR3 DNA reads TGTGCCAGCAGAGGTACCAATTCACCCCTCCACTTT. This sequence joins TRBV12-3 or TRBV12-4 and TRBJ1-6; no definite D call. This CDR3 comprises 12 residues. V lost 6 bases to trimming and J lost 7 bases, with 7 bases between them.

J is TRBJ2-1 and V is TRBV15, with 8 positions matching TRBD2. The germline V gene encodes CDR1 LNHNV and CDR2 YYDKDF (reference sequence). Losses at the gene ends were 2 bases for V and 7 bases for J; bases not matched to a gene: 7. The CDR3 totals 15 residues. The chain's CDR3 is CATSRPSGSRNEQFF. The CDR3 coding sequence is TGTGCCACCAGCAGACCCAGCGGGAGCCGGAATGAGCAGTTCTTC.

The chain joins TRBV9 to TRBJ2-7; D is undetermined. V dropped 4 bases and J dropped 3 bases, with 38 bases sitting between them. Germline values: CDR1 SGDLS, CDR2 YYNGEE. The CDR3 is 22 amino acids. CDR3 protein: CASSPFSPRHRPFLRPYYEQYF. CDR3 nucleotide sequence: TGTGCCAGCAGCCCCTTCTCACCTAGACATCGCCCCTTCTTACGGCCTTACTACGAGCAGTACTTC.

This rearrangement joins TRBV2 to TRBJ1-6; 11 bases match TRBD1. The CDR3 has 15 amino acids. Germline V lookup: CDR1 SNHLY, CDR2 FYNNEI. Unmatched junction bases numbered 4, after V lost 5 bases and J lost 7 bases. CDR3 sequence reads: CASSLDRGQNSPLHF. For the CDR3, the DNA is TGTGCCAGCAGTTTGGACAGGGGGCAAAATTCACCCCTCCACTTT.

This clone showed up just a few times. V usage is TRBV30 and J usage is TRBJ2-3; D not resolved. Germline V CDR1 and CDR2: GTSNPN, SVGIG (reference sequence). The CDR3 runs 16 residues. V dropped 2 bases and J dropped 0 bases, with 15 bases sitting between them. The CDR3 DNA follows: TGTGCCTGGAGTTCCCCCGGAAGCACTAGCACAGATACGCAGTATTTT. Its translation: CAWSSPGSTSTDTQYF.

The CDR3 DNA follows: TGTGCCAGCAGCTTGGCCAACCGGGGCGCCCCTGAAGCTTTCTTT. This sequence encodes CASSLANRGAPEAFF. The V gene is TRBV5-6, the J gene TRBJ1-1, with D perhaps TRBD1 (5 bases). Germline CDR1 reads SGHDT; CDR2 reads YYEEEE. The CDR3 consists of 15 residues. V lost 0 bases and J 6 bases, leaving 15 bases between the germline ends.

This chain links TRBV28 with TRBJ1-4; possibly TRBD1 for D (5 bases). CDR1 is MDHEN and CDR2 is SYDVKM in the germline V gene. There are 15 residues in the CDR3. Trimming shortened V by 6 bases and J by 2 bases, and 13 bases separated the two germline ends. Written as DNA, the CDR3 is TGTGCCAGCAGCCGTCGACAGCTGACTAATGAAAAACTGTTTTTT. It is translated as CASSRRQLTNEKLFF.

The V and J genes are TRBV4-2 and TRBJ2-5; the match to TRBD2 covers 9 bases. Germline V gene data show CDR1 as LGHNA and CDR2 as YNFKEQ. Trimming at V came to 1 base and at J to 0 bases, leaving 3 bases not matched to a gene. The CDR3 runs 16 residues. In nucleotides, the CDR3 is TGTGCCAGCAGCCAAGCTAGCGGGGCCTACCAAGAGACCCAGTACTTC. Its protein product is CASSQASGAYQETQYF.

This chain connects TRBV15 to TRBJ2-1; D perhaps matches TRBD2 (6 bases). The CDR3 spans 16 residues. V dropped 1 base and J dropped 1 base, with 11 bases sitting between them. CDR1 and CDR2 from the germline V gene are LNHNV and YYDKDF (reference sequence). For the CDR3, the DNA is TGTGCCACCAGCAGAGTGCGGGAAGCTTCCTACAATGAGCAGTTCTTC. This encodes CATSRVREASYNEQFF. Complete variable domain (other parts from reference TRBV15 and TRBJ2-1): DAMVIQNPRYQVTQFGKPVTLSCSQTLNHNVMYWYQQKSSQAPKLLFHYYDKDFNNEADTPDNFQSRRPNTSFCFLDIRSPGLGDTAMYLCATSRVREASYNEQFFGPGTRLTVL.

The chain joins TRBV28 to TRBJ1-5; 8 nucleotides align to TRBD1. CDR3 length: 13 amino acids. Trimming took 6 bases from V and 6 from J; bases not matched to a gene: 4. Germline assignment: CDR1 MDHEN and CDR2 SYDVKM. CDR3 DNA sequence: TGTGCCAGCAGGAGACAGGGGCGTCAGCCCCAGCATTTT. Its protein is CASRRQGRQPQHF. Variable domain in full (rest from reference TRBV28 and TRBJ1-5): DVKVTQSSRYLVKRTGEKVFLECVQDMDHENMFWYRQDPGLGLRLIYFSYDVKMKEKGDIPEGYSVSREKKERFSLILESASTNQTSMYLCASRRQGRQPQHFGDGTRLSIL.